This T cell receptor (beta chain) was sequenced in a study of cytomegalovirus exposure and HLA in healthy donors. Study at large: Falling in the Caucasian-associated ancestry cluster were about 83% of under 500 genotyped donors.

Concerning this clone itself: What it binds is unknown.

Whole-study results and caveats: While the bulk of TCR sequences proved rare, some public TCRs turned up in many donors. Previously analyzed data showed that most TCR beta V segments were productive at a frequency of about 87% or about 30%.

The PCR contained 60 Vbeta and 13 Jbeta primers. Authors' data handling: Unique TCR beta chains numbered around 80 million in a later analysis, with roughly 10 million shared. Clones were read by immunoSEQ multiplex PCR, and TCRdb kept only the in-frame ones, dropping some. That table gives V, J and clone size, and the DNA gave D and trimming. Altogether approximately 300,000 clones are present, just under 85% being singletons, with the ten largest covering roughly 2%. This clonotype originated in a woman aged 40 to 50 in good health and CMV-seropositive. Input material: PBMCs.

The CDR3 DNA follows: TGCGCCAGCTCTGCGGGCGCTTCCTACAATGAGCAGTTCTTC. Translated, it gives CASSAGASYNEQFF. The chain is built from TRBV5-1 and TRBJ2-1, with D possibly matching TRBD2 (5 bases). V gave up 7 bases and J gave up 1 base, with 12 bases separating them. The CDR3 has 14 amino acids. The germline gives CDR1 SGHRS, CDR2 YFSETQ.